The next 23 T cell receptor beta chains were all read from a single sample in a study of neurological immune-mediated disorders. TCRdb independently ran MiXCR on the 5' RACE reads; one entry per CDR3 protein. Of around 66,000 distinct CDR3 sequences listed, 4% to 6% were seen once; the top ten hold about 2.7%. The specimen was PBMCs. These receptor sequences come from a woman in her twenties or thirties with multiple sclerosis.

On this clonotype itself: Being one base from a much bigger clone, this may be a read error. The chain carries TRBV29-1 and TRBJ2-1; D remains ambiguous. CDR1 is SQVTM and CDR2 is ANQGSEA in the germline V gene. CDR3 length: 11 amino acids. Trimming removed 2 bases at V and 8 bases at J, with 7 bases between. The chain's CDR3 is CSVETWHEQFF. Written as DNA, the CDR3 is TGCAGCGTTGAAACGTGGCATGAGCAGTTCTTC.

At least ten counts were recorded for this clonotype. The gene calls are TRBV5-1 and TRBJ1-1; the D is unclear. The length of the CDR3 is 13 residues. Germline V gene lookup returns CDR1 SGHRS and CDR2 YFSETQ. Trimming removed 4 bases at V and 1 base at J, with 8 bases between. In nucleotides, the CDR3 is TGCGCCAGCAGCATATCAGGGAACACTGAAGCTTTCTTT. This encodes CASSISGNTEAFF.

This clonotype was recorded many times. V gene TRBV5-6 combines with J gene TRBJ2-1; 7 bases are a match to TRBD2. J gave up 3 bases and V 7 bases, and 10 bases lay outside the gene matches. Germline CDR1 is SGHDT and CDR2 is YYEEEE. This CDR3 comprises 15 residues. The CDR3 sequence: CASWGGALGYNEQFF. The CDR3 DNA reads TGTGCCAGCTGGGGAGGGGCCCTCGGCTACAATGAGCAGTTCTTC. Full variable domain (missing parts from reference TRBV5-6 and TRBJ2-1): DAGVTQSPTHLIKTRGQQVTLRCSPKSGHDTVSWYQQALGQGPQFIFQYYEEEERQRGNFPDRFSGHQFPNYSSELNVNALLLGDSALYLCASWGGALGYNEQFFGPGTRLTVL.

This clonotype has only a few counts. The CDR3: CASRLAGGPGNEQFF. CDR3 DNA: TGTGCCAGCAGACTAGCGGGGGGGCCGGGTAATGAGCAGTTCTTC. The V call is TRBV12-3 or TRBV12-4, the J call TRBJ2-1, with 13 bases identical to TRBD2. V lost 6 bases, J lost 7 bases, and 6 bases stayed unmatched. The CDR3 sequence is 15 residues long.

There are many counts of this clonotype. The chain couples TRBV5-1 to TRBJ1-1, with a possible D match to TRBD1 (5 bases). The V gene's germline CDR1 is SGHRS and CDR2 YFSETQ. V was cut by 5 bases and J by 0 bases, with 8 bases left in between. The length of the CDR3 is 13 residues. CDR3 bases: TGCGCCAGCAGTATGGGGGTGAACACTGAAGCTTTCTTT. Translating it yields CASSMGVNTEAFF.

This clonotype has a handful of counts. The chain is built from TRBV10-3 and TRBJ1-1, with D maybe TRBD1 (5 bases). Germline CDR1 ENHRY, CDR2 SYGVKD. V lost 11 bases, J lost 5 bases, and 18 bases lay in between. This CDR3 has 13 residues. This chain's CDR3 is CAASAAPGTEAFF. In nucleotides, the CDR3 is TGTGCCGCCTCTGCAGCGCCAGGGACTGAAGCTTTCTTT.

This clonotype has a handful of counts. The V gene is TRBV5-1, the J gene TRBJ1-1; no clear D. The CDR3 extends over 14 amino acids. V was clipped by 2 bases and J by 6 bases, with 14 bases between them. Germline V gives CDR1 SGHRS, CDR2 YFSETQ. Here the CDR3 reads CASSFRREHAEAFF. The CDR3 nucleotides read TGCGCCAGCAGCTTCCGCCGGGAGCACGCTGAAGCTTTCTTT.

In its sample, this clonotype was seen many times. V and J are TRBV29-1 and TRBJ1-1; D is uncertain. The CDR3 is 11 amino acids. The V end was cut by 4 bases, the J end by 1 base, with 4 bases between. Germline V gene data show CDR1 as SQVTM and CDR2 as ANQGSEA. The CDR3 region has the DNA TGCAGCGTTGTGAGGAACACTGAAGCTTTCTTT. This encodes CSVVRNTEAFF.

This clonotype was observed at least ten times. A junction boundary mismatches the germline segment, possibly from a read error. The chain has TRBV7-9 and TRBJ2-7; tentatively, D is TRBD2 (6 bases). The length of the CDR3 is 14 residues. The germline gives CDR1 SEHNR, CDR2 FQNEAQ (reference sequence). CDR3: CASSPQGGAYPGFF. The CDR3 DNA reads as TGTGCCAGCAGCCCACAAGGAGGGGCCTATCCAGGCTTTTTC.

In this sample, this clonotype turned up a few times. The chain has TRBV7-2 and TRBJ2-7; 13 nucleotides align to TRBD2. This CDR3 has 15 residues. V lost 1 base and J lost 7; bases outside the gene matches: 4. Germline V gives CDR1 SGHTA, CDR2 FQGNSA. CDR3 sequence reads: CASSLVTSGGAEQYF. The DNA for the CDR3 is TGTGCCAGCAGCTTAGTCACTAGCGGGGGGGCTGAGCAGTACTTC.

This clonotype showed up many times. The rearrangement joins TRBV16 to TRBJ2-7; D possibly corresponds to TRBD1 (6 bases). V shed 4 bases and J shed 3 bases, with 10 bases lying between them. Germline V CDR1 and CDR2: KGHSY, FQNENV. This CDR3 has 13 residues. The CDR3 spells CASSLDSYYEQYF. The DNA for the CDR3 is TGTGCCAGCAGCCTGGACAGTTACTACGAGCAGTACTTC.

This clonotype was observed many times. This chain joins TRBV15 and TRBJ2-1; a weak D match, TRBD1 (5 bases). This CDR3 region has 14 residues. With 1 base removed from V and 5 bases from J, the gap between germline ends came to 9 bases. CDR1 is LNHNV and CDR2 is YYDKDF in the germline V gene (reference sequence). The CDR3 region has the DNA TGTGCCACCAGCAGAGTCGACAGAAACAATGAGCAGTTCTTC. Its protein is CATSRVDRNNEQFF.

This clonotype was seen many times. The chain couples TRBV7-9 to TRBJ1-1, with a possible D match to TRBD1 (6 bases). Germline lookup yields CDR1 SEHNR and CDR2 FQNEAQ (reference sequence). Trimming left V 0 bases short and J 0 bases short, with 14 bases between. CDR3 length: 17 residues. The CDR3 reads CASSLARGPGMNTEAFF. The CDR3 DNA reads TGTGCCAGCAGCTTAGCCAGGGGCCCGGGAATGAACACTGAAGCTTTCTTT. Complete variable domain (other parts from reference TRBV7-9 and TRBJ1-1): DTGVSQNPRHKITKRGQNVTFRCDPISEHNRLYWYRQTLGQGPEFLTYFQNEAQLEKSRLLSDRFSAERPKGSFSTLEIQRTEQGDSAMYLCASSLARGPGMNTEAFFGQGTRLTVV.

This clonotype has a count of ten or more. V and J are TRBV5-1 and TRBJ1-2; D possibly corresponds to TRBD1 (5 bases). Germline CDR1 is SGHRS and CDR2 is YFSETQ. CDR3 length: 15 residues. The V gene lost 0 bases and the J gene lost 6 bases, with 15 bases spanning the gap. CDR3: CASSLEGRPGDGYTF. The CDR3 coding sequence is TGCGCCAGCAGCTTGGAGGGACGGCCCGGAGATGGCTACACCTTC.

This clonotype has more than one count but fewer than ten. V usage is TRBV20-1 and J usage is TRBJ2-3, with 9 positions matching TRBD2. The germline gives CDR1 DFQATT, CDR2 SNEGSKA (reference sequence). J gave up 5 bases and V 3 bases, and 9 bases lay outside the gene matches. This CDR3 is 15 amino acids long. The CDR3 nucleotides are TGCAGTGCTAGCGATCTAGCGGGGACCATAGATACGCAGTATTTT. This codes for CSASDLAGTIDTQYF.

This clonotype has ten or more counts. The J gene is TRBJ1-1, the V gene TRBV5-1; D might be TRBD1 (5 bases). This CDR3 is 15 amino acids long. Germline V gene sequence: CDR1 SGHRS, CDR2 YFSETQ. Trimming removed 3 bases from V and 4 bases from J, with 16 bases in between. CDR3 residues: CASSSLVGAGTEAFF. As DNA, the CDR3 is TGCGCCAGCAGCTCATTGGTAGGGGCGGGCACTGAAGCTTTCTTT.

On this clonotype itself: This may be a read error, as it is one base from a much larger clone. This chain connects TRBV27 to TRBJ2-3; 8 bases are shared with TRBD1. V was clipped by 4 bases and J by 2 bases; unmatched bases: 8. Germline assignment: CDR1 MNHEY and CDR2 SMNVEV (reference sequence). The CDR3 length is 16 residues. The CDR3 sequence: CASSSDTQGVTDTQYF. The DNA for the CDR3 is TGTGCCAGCAGTTCCGATACACAGGGGGTCACAGATACGCAGTATTTT.

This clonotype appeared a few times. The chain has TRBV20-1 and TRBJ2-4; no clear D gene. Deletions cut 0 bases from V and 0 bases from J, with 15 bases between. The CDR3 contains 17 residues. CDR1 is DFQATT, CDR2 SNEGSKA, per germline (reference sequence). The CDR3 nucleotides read TGCAGTGCTAGAGATCAAGCCAGACCACTAGCCAAAAACATTCAGTACTTC. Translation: CSARDQARPLAKNIQYF.

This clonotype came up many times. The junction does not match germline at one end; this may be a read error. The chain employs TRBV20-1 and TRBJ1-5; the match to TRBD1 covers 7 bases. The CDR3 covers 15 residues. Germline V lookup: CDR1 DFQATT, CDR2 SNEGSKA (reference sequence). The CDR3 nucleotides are TGCAGTGCTAGTCCGGGACAGCGGAGCAATCAGCCCCAGAATTTT. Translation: CSASPGQRSNQPQNF.

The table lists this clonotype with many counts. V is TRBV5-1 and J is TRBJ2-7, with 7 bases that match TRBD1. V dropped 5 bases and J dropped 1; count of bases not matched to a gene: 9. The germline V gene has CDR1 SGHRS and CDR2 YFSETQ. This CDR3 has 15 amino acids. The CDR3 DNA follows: TGCGCCAGCAGACCCGGACAGGCCCTGTCCTACGAGCAGTACTTC. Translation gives CASRPGQALSYEQYF.

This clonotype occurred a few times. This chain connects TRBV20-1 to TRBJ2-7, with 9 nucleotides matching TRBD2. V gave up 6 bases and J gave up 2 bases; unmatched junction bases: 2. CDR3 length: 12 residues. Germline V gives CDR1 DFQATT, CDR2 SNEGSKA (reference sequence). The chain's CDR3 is CSAQRGAYEQYF. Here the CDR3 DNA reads TGCAGTGCCCAGCGGGGGGCCTACGAGCAGTACTTC.

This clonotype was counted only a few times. The CDR3 region has the DNA TGTGCCAGCAGCCAGTTTTTCCGGTTAGCCAAAAACATTCAGTACTTC. Its translation: CASSQFFRLAKNIQYF. This chain joins TRBV3-1 and TRBJ2-4; D is unclear. CDR3 length equals 16 residues. The germline gives CDR1 LGHDT, CDR2 YNNKEL (reference sequence). V was clipped by 3 bases and J by 0 bases, with 12 bases between them.

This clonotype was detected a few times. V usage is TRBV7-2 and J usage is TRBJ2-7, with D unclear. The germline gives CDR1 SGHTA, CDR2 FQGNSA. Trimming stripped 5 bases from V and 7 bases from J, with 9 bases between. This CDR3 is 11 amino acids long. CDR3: CASSPLKEQYF. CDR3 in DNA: TGTGCCAGCAGCCCCCTAAAAGAGCAGTACTTC.